This T cell receptor beta chain was sequenced for a study of cytomegalovirus exposure and HLA in healthy donors. CDR3 length: 16 amino acids. From germline, CDR1 is LNHNV and CDR2 YYDKDF (reference sequence). The junction had 6 bases not matched to a gene; V was cut back by 3 bases and J by 2 bases. This clone came up a few times. With 60 Vbeta and 13 Jbeta primers, the PCR was carried out. Here immunoSEQ multiplex PCR was the method, and the copy in TCRdb shows in-frame clones only, minus some. The profile shows more than 85,000 clones, 13% to 15% of them singletons. The rearrangement joins TRBV15 to TRBJ1-4; TRBD1 agrees at 7 bases. This TCR came from a female donor in good health and CMV-seronegative. Material for sequencing was PBMCs. The CDR3 DNA sequence: TGTGCCACCAGCAGGGCGAAGGGGGCTACTAATGAAAAACTGTTTTTT. Amino acids: CATSRAKGATNEKLFF.